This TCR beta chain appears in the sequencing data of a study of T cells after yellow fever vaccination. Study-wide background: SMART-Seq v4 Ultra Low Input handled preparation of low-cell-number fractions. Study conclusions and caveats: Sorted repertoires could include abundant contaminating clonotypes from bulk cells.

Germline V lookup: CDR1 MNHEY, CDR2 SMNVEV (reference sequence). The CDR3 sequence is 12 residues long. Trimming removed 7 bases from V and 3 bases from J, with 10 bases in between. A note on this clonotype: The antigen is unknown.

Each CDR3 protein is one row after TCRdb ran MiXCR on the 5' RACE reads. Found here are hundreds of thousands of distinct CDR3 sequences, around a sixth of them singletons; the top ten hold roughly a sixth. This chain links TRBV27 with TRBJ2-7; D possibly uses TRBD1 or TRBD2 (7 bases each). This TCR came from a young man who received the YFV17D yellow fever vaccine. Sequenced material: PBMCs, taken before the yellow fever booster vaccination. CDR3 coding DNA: TGTGCCAGCACAGGGGGGGGCTACGAGCAGTACTTC. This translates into CASTGGGYEQYF.